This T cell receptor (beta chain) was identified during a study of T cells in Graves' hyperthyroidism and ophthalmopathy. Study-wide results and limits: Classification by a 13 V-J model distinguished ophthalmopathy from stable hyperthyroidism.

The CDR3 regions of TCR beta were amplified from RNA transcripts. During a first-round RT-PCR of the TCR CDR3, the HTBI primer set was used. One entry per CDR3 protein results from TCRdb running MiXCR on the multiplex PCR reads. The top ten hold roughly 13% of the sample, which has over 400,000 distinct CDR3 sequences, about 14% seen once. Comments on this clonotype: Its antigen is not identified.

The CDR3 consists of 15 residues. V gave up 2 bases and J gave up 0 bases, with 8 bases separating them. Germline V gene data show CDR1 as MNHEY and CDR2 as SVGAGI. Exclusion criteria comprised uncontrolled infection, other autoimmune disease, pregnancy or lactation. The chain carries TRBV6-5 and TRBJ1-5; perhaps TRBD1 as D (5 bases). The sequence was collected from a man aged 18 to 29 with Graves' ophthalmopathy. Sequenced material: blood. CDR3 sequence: CASSYRQYSNQPQHF. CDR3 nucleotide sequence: TGTGCCAGCAGTTACCGACAGTATAGCAATCAGCCCCAGCATTTT.